This T cell receptor beta chain emerged from a study of neurological immune-mediated disorders. Whole-study results and caveats: No CDR3 amino acid sequences recurred among expanded clones across subjects, suggesting private repertoires in all groups.

Deletions cut 1 base from V and 8 bases from J, with 15 bases between. Per germline, CDR1 SGHAT and CDR2 FQNNGV. This CDR3 region has 15 residues. This clonotype was detected ten times or more. Antigen: not known. TCRdb itself ran the 5' RACE reads through MiXCR, one entry per CDR3 protein. This sample has approximately 40,000 distinct CDR3 sequences, with about a tenth found just once. The chain couples TRBV11-2 to TRBJ2-1; D may be TRBD2 (6 bases). The source of this sequence is a woman aged 25 to 45 with HTLV-1-associated myelopathy (HAM/TSP). Input material: PBMCs. Here the CDR3 reads CASSLVSGLLYEQFF. The CDR3 region has the DNA TGTGCCAGCAGCTTAGTGAGCGGACTACTTTATGAGCAGTTCTTC.